These 26 T cell receptor beta chains share one sample of origin, sequenced in a study of response to subunit inactivated influenza vaccine. TCRdb independently ran MiXCR on the RT-PCR reads; one entry per CDR3 protein. The table records roughly 670,000 distinct CDR3 sequences, 14% of them present only once. The sequencing here drew on PBMCs from blood, taken 14 to 15 days before vaccination. Source of these receptors: a man in his fifties who received an inactivated influenza vaccine.

The V gene is TRBV5-1, the J gene TRBJ2-2; D is undetermined. With 2 bases removed from V and 7 bases from J, the gap between germline ends came to 15 bases. The germline gives CDR1 SGHRS, CDR2 YFSETQ. This CDR3 region has 15 residues. The CDR3 sequence: CASSFENLLGGELFF. The DNA of the CDR3 is TGCGCCAGCAGCTTTGAGAACCTCTTAGGCGGGGAGCTGTTTTTT. Together with reference TRBV5-1 and TRBJ2-2, the CDR3 gives the full variable domain: KAGVTQTPRYLIKTRGQQVTLSCSPISGHRSVSWYQQTPGQGLQFLFEYFSETQRNKGNFPGRFSGRQFSNSRSEMNVSTLELGDSALYLCASSFENLLGGELFFGEGSRLTVL.

The V and J genes are TRBV28 and TRBJ1-1; 7 bases line up with TRBD1. Germline loops: CDR1 MDHEN, CDR2 SYDVKM. The CDR3 has 12 residues. Losses at the gene ends were 2 bases for V and 11 bases for J; bases not matched to a gene: 5. In nucleotides, the CDR3 is TGTGCCAGCAGTTTAAGTTCGGGACAGGCTTTCTTT. As protein: CASSLSSGQAFF. The whole variable domain, filled in from reference TRBV28 and TRBJ1-1, reads DVKVTQSSRYLVKRTGEKVFLECVQDMDHENMFWYRQDPGLGLRLIYFSYDVKMKEKGDIPEGYSVSREKKERFSLILESASTNQTSMYLCASSLSSGQAFFGQGTRLTVV.

This clonotype was counted between two and nine times. The chain recombines TRBV28 with TRBJ2-7; 8 positions match TRBD1. CDR1 and CDR2 from the germline V gene are MDHEN and SYDVKM. The CDR3 extends over 15 amino acids. The ends lost 10 bases at V and 3 bases at J; junction bases unmatched: 14. CDR3 in DNA: TGTGCCATCGGCATAATTACAGGGGGTAGCTACGAGCAGTACTTC. This codes for CAIGIITGGSYEQYF.

In DNA form, the CDR3 reads TGTGCCAGCAGCCCGAGGACGGGGAACGGGGAGACCCAGTACTTC. Amino acid sequence: CASSPRTGNGETQYF. The V call is TRBV9, the J call TRBJ2-5, with a tentative D call TRBD2 (5 bases). This CDR3 has 15 amino acids. CDR1 is SGDLS, CDR2 YYNGEE, per germline. V lost 4 bases to trimming and J lost 5 bases, with 18 bases between them. The whole variable domain, remainder taken from reference TRBV9 and TRBJ2-5, is DSGVTQTPKHLITATGQRVTLRCSPRSGDLSVYWYQQSLDQGLQFLIQYYNGEERAKGNILERFSAQQFPDLHSELNLSSLELGDSALYFCASSPRTGNGETQYFGPGTRLLVL.

This clonotype was counted only a few times. The J gene is TRBJ1-5, the V gene TRBV24-1; no definite D call. The V end lost 4 bases, the J end lost 5 bases, and 5 bases lay between the germline ends. The CDR3 is 12 amino acids. From germline, CDR1 is KGHDR and CDR2 SFDVKD. The CDR3 protein is CATSETDQPQHF. DNA of the CDR3: TGTGCCACCAGTGAAACGGATCAGCCCCAGCATTTT.

The gene calls are TRBV6-2 or TRBV6-3 and TRBJ2-3, with a weak D call TRBD1 (5 bases). Germline V CDR1 and CDR2: MNHEY, SVGEGT. CDR3 length: 19 residues. The V gene lost 4 bases and the J gene lost 5 bases, with 28 bases spanning the gap. CDR3 nucleotide sequence: TGTGCCAGCAGTTCCACCAACGACCGGGCCGACATAAGGGGAGATACGCAGTATTTT. It codes for CASSSTNDRADIRGDTQYF.

This clonotype came up many times. The V and J genes are TRBV25-1 and TRBJ1-1; 8 nucleotides align to TRBD1. CDR1 is MGHDK, CDR2 SYGVNS, per germline. The CDR3 length is 12 residues. V lost 6 bases and J lost 5; bases outside the gene matches: 2. The DNA of the CDR3 is TGTGCCAGCAGCTGGACAGGGACTGAAGCTTTCTTT. Translation gives CASSWTGTEAFF. Variable domain in full (rest from reference TRBV25-1 and TRBJ1-1): EADIYQTPRYLVIGTGKKITLECSQTMGHDKMYWYQQDPGMELHLIHYSYGVNSTEKGDLSSESTVSRIRTEHFPLTLESARPSHTSQYLCASSWTGTEAFFGQGTRLTVV.

The chain couples TRBV4-3 to TRBJ2-2, with TRBD1 as a possible D gene (6 bases). Germline V gene sequence: CDR1 LGHNA, CDR2 YSLEER. CDR3 length: 15 residues. V dropped 0 bases and J dropped 7 bases, with 12 bases sitting between them. DNA for the CDR3: TGCGCCAGCAGCCAAGATGCCAGGGGTGACGGGGAGCTGTTTTTT. Its translation: CASSQDARGDGELFF.

This clonotype was observed at least ten times. The chain is built from TRBV28 and TRBJ1-4, with 7 bases fitting TRBD1. J lost 0 bases, V lost 5 bases, and 3 bases had no gene match. CDR3 length: 15 residues. The V gene's germline CDR1 is MDHEN and CDR2 SYDVKM. CDR3 in DNA: TGTGCCAGCAGTGACAGGGTCCCAACTAATGAAAAACTGTTTTTT. It translates to CASSDRVPTNEKLFF.

The chain employs TRBV7-2 and TRBJ1-5; 7 nucleotides match TRBD1. The CDR3 is made up of 16 amino acids. The germline CDR1 and CDR2 sequences are SGHTA and FQGNSA. J gave up 6 bases and V 4 bases, and 12 bases lay outside the gene matches. The CDR3 protein is CASSSLWTGRGQPQHF. As DNA, the CDR3 is TGTGCCAGCAGCTCTCTATGGACAGGCCGGGGTCAGCCCCAGCATTTT.

This rearrangement joins TRBV29-1 to TRBJ2-7; perhaps TRBD2 as D (6 bases). Germline V CDR1 and CDR2: SQVTM, ANQGSEA. CDR3 length: 13 residues. Between the trimmed V and J ends, which lost 4 bases and 1 base, there was a span of 11 bases. The chain's CDR3 is CSVVGTVSYEQYF. The CDR3 region has the DNA TGCAGCGTTGTAGGGACTGTGTCCTACGAGCAGTACTTC.

This clonotype occurred many times. V gene TRBV4-3 combines with J gene TRBJ2-3; 7 bases fit TRBD2. Per germline, CDR1 LGHNA and CDR2 YSLEER. The ends lost 1 base at V and 3 bases at J; junction bases unmatched: 1. The CDR3 is made up of 14 amino acids. The CDR3 loop reads CASSQAGGTDTQYF. The CDR3 DNA reads TGCGCCAGCAGCCAAGCCGGGGGGACAGATACGCAGTATTTT.

In this sample, this clonotype turned up a few times. This chain joins TRBV12-3 or TRBV12-4 and TRBJ1-2; tentative D call: TRBD1 (5 bases). Trimming took 4 bases from V and 8 from J, leaving 14 bases between them. The CDR3 loop spans 13 amino acids. The CDR3 DNA sequence: TGTGCCAGCAGTTCGGGGCTCATGGGCGGCTACACCTTC. Translated: CASSSGLMGGYTF.

The rearrangement links TRBV7-2 to TRBJ2-7; D unresolved. This CDR3 is 13 amino acids long. Germline V gives CDR1 SGHTA, CDR2 FQGNSA. Trimming left V 4 bases short and J 2 bases short, with 9 bases between. The CDR3 is CASSSQTTYEQYF. The CDR3 DNA sequence: TGTGCCAGCAGCTCCCAAACCACCTACGAGCAGTACTTC. The full variable domain, rest sourced from reference TRBV7-2 and TRBJ2-7, is GAGVSQSPSNKVTEKGKDVELRCDPISGHTALYWYRQSLGQGLEFLIYFQGNSAPDKSGLPSDRFSAERTGGSVSTLTIQRTQQEDSAVYLCASSSQTTYEQYFGPGTRLTVT.

This clonotype was found a few times. The chain couples TRBV5-1 to TRBJ2-5; 9 nucleotides agree with TRBD1. J lost 5 bases, V lost 3 bases, and 8 bases had no gene match. This CDR3 is 15 amino acids long. CDR1 is SGHRS and CDR2 is YFSETQ in the germline V gene. The CDR3: CASSSTGGRRETQYF. The CDR3 DNA reads as TGCGCCAGCAGCTCAACAGGGGGCAGGCGGGAGACCCAGTACTTC.

There are a few counts of this clonotype. The rearrangement joins TRBV7-9 to TRBJ2-6, with 7 bases lining up with TRBD2. V was clipped by 7 bases and J by 4 bases; unmatched bases: 13. The CDR3 length is 17 residues. CDR1 SEHNR and CDR2 FQNEAQ come from the germline V gene (reference sequence). The CDR3 region is CASTLGGVRGGANVLTF. The CDR3 DNA follows: TGTGCCAGCACACTGGGAGGGGTTCGTGGAGGGGCCAACGTCCTGACTTTC.

This chain joins TRBV20-1 and TRBJ1-3; maybe TRBD1 (5 bases). Trimming took off 0 bases at V and 3 bases at J, with 12 bases between the two ends. The CDR3 runs 15 residues. Germline CDR1 DFQATT, CDR2 SNEGSKA (reference sequence). The DNA of the CDR3 is TGCAGTGCTAGAGACCTCGAGGGGTATGGAAACACCATATATTTT. It codes for CSARDLEGYGNTIYF.

This clonotype was counted between two and nine times. The gene calls are TRBV7-9 and TRBJ2-1; 7 bases map to TRBD2. In germline, CDR1 is SEHNR, CDR2 FQNEAQ (reference sequence). V shed 7 bases, J shed 2 bases, and the junction held 5 bases outside the gene matches. The CDR3 extends over 14 amino acids. The CDR3 nucleotides are TGTGCCAGCAACTCCGGACTAGCCTACAATGAGCAGTTCTTC. It is translated as CASNSGLAYNEQFF.

This clonotype was found a few times. The chain has TRBV19 and TRBJ1-5, with 8 bases identical to TRBD1. The junction had 10 bases not matched to a gene; V was cut back by 9 bases and J by 6 bases. The V gene's germline CDR1 is LNHDA and CDR2 SQIVND (reference sequence). The CDR3 has 14 amino acids. The chain's CDR3 is CASNTGGLPQPQHF. The CDR3 coding sequence is TGTGCCAGCAACACAGGGGGTCTTCCTCAGCCCCAGCATTTT. The complete variable domain, with remaining parts taken from reference TRBV19 and TRBJ1-5, reads DGGITQSPKYLFRKEGQNVTLSCEQNLNHDAMYWYRQDPGQGLRLIYYSQIVNDFQKGDIAEGYSVSREKKESFPLTVTSAQKNPTAFYLCASNTGGLPQPQHFGDGTRLSIL.

This clonotype has only a few counts. The chain employs TRBV12-3 or TRBV12-4 and TRBJ2-4, with D hard to call. The CDR3 length is 14 residues. V was clipped by 3 bases and J by 9 bases, with 15 bases between them. CDR3 sequence reads: CASSFLAEQGIQYF. The DNA for the CDR3 is TGTGCCAGCAGTTTTTTGGCGGAACAAGGCATTCAGTACTTC.

The chain uses TRBV5-1 and TRBJ2-5; no reliable D call. The CDR3 sequence is 14 residues long. From germline, CDR1 is SGHRS and CDR2 YFSETQ. Trimming pared 4 bases from V and 4 bases from J, leaving 14 bases between. The CDR3, as DNA: TGCGCCAGCAGCAGGATTGCAGGCGGAGAGACCCAGTACTTC. Translated: CASSRIAGGETQYF.

Ten or more counts support this clonotype. This rearrangement joins TRBV28 to TRBJ2-1; maybe TRBD2 (6 bases). Between the trimmed V and J ends, which lost 7 bases and 0 bases, there was a span of 16 bases. Germline lookup yields CDR1 MDHEN and CDR2 SYDVKM. CDR3 size: 16 residues. The CDR3 sequence: CASTLRGGLSYNEQFF. The CDR3, as DNA: TGTGCCAGCACCCTACGTGGAGGGCTCTCCTACAATGAGCAGTTCTTC.

This clonotype was recorded once. The chain links TRBV29-1 to TRBJ2-5; D might be TRBD2 (6 bases). This CDR3 has 13 residues. V gave up 7 bases and J gave up 7 bases, with 19 bases separating them. CDR1 is SQVTM, CDR2 ANQGSEA, per germline. DNA for the CDR3: TGCAGCGCCGCGAGGCAGGGAGGCGCGACCCAGTACTTC. Protein product: CSAARQGGATQYF. The full variable domain, completed using reference TRBV29-1 and TRBJ2-5, is SAVISQKPSRDICQRGTSLTIQCQVDSQVTMMFWYRQQPGQSLTLIATANQGSEATYESGFVIDKFPISRPNLTFSTLTVSNMSPEDSSIYLCSAARQGGATQYFGPGTRLLVL.

This clonotype was picked up a small number of times. V usage is TRBV6-2 or TRBV6-3 and J usage is TRBJ2-3; the match to TRBD1 covers 9 bases. J gave up 4 bases and V 10 bases, and 9 bases lay outside the gene matches. The germline V gene encodes CDR1 MNHEY and CDR2 SVGEGT. This CDR3 contains 14 residues. The CDR3 coding sequence is TGTGCCACCCACAGGGGGCCCCTCGCAGATACGCAGTATTTT. Protein: CATHRGPLADTQYF.

This clonotype was detected a few times. This rearrangement joins TRBV9 to TRBJ2-7; the match to TRBD2 covers 10 bases. After removal of 3 bases from V and 1 base from J, the junction contained 1 base not matched to a gene. The CDR3 extends over 14 amino acids. Germline V gene lookup returns CDR1 SGDLS and CDR2 YYNGEE. CDR3 DNA: TGTGCCAGCAGCGAGACTAGCGGGTCCTACGAGCAGTACTTC. Protein: CASSETSGSYEQYF.

The J gene is TRBJ2-7, the V gene TRBV6-5; no clear D. Between the trimmed V and J ends, which lost 0 bases and 3 bases, there was a span of 9 bases. Germline CDR1 and CDR2: MNHEY and SVGAGI. The length of the CDR3 is 14 residues. The DNA of the CDR3 is TGTGCCAGCAGTTACTCTCACTCTTACTACGAGCAGTACTTC. As protein: CASSYSHSYYEQYF.